Listed below are T cell receptor beta chains from one sample, sequenced in a study of T-cell memory formation after mild COVID-19. MiXCR was run by TCRdb on the 5' RACE reads, yielding one entry per CDR3 protein. The sample consists of under 250,000 distinct CDR3 sequences, approximately 15% of them appearing once. The material sequenced was PBMCs or a T cell subset sorted from them (not recorded which). Receptor source: an adult woman who had mild COVID-19 (a few samples of this study predate the infection). Cell type and time point are not known. The CDR3 runs from the conserved cysteine through the conserved F or W. A D gene is named only where the DNA matches it firmly. Clone size is stated in some rows and not others, as once, few, many or a class when expanded.

v_gene	abundance	j_gene	d_gene	CDR3nt	CDR3aa
TRBV29-1	many	TRBJ1-1	NA	TGCAGCGTCTACGGTGGGAACACTGAAGCTTTCTTT	CSVYGGNTEAFF
TRBV6-5	NA	TRBJ2-7	NA	TGTGCCAGCGGGAAAACTAGAGAGCAGTACTTC	CASGKTREQYF
TRBV6-1	NA	TRBJ2-3	NA	TGTGCCAGCAGAGCTCGTACTAGTCCACGGGGAGATACGCAGTATTTT	CASRARTSPRGDTQYF
TRBV6-5	NA	TRBJ2-3	TRBD2	TGTGCCAGCAAAGGCGGGAGCCAATACACAGATACGCAGTATTTT	CASKGGSQYTDTQYF
TRBV7-9	many	TRBJ2-1	TRBD2	TGTGCCAGCAGCTTTGCGGGACTAGCTAGTAATGAGCAGTTCTTC	CASSFAGLASNEQFF
TRBV5-5	NA	TRBJ2-7	NA	TGTGCCAGCAGCTTATGGGCGCGCGAGCAGTACTTC	CASSLWAREQYF
TRBV5-1	NA	TRBJ2-3	TRBD2	TGCGCCAGCAGGGAGCTAGCGGGAAGCACAGATACGCAGTATTTT	CASRELAGSTDTQYF
TRBV24-1	NA	TRBJ2-3	TRBD1	TGTGCCACCAGTGACCCGGGACAGGGCGCTACGCAGTATTTT	CATSDPGQGATQYF
TRBV6-5	few	TRBJ1-6	NA	TGTGCCAGCAGTTACTCGGGGGCCAATTCACCCCTCCACTTT	CASSYSGANSPLHF
TRBV12-3/TRBV12-4	NA	TRBJ1-2	NA	TGTGCCAGCAGTTTGGGGGGTGAGGGGAACTATGGCTACACCTTC	CASSLGGEGNYGYTF
TRBV5-1	few	TRBJ2-2	TRBD1	TGTGCCAGCAGTCCAAGGACAGGGAACACCGGGGAGCTGTTTTTT	CASSPRTGNTGELFF
TRBV25-1	few	TRBJ2-5	TRBD1	TGTGCCAGCATGGACAGGGGGCGAGGCGAGACCCAGTACTTC	CASMDRGRGETQYF
TRBV3-1	NA	TRBJ2-7	NA	TGTGCCAGCAGCCCCTCGAGCTCCTACGAGCAGTACTTC	CASSPSSSYEQYF
TRBV19	NA	TRBJ1-1	TRBD1	TGTGCCACCCTGAACAGGGGGCCCGGCACTGAAGCTTTCTTT	CATLNRGPGTEAFF
TRBV20-1	few	TRBJ1-3	NA	TGCAGTGCTATCGGGGCTGGAAACACCATATATTTT	CSAIGAGNTIYF
TRBV6-6	NA	TRBJ2-6	NA	TGTGCCAGCAGTACACCAGGGGGGTCTGGGGCCAACGTCCTGACTTTC	CASSTPGGSGANVLTF
TRBV11-3	few	TRBJ2-1	TRBD2	TGTGCCAGCAGCTCCACCCGGGGGGGCCGCAATGAGCAGTTCTTC	CASSSTRGGRNEQFF
TRBV5-1	few	TRBJ2-7	NA	TGCGCCAGCAGCTCCCGGTGGGGAGGTTTCTACGAGCAGTACTTC	CASSSRWGGFYEQYF
TRBV3-1	NA	TRBJ2-1	NA	TGTGCCAGCAGCCAAGAGATGGACCCGGGTGCGGAAGCGTACAATGAGCAGTTCTTC	CASSQEMDPGAEAYNEQFF
TRBV6-6	NA	TRBJ2-7	TRBD2	TGTGCCAGCAGTTACTCGGCTAGCGGGGGGTCCGAGCAGTACTTC	CASSYSASGGSEQYF
TRBV18	NA	TRBJ2-7	TRBD1	TGTGCCAGCTCACGGGGGACAGGGGCGGACGAGCAGTACTTC	CASSRGTGADEQYF
TRBV9	few	TRBJ2-1	NA	TGTGCCAGCAGCGTAGAAACGCGGAGCTCCTACAATGAGCAGTTCTTC	CASSVETRSSYNEQFF
TRBV2	few	TRBJ2-1	NA	TGTGCCAGCAGTTGGAGGGGCCAAGTGTCCTACAATGAGCAGTTCTTC	CASSWRGQVSYNEQFF
TRBV30	NA	TRBJ2-7	NA	TGTGCCTGGAGTCGACAGAGAACGTACGAGCAGTACTTC	CAWSRQRTYEQYF
TRBV29-1	NA	TRBJ1-2	NA	TGCAGCGGGAGGGAGAGGGGAGGTGGCTACACCTTC	CSGRERGGGYTF
TRBV12-3/TRBV12-4	NA	TRBJ1-1	NA	TGTGCCAGCAGTCCCCAGCGGTGGGTCGCTGAAGCTTTCTTT	CASSPQRWVAEAFF
TRBV3-1	NA	TRBJ2-5	TRBD2	TGTGCCAGCAGCTCTGGTGTGGGGGGGCAAGAGACCCAGTACTTC	CASSSGVGGQETQYF
TRBV12-3/TRBV12-4	many	TRBJ1-1	NA	TGTGCCAGCAGTCAGGGACGGGGTGAAGCTTTCTTT	CASSQGRGEAFF
TRBV12-3/TRBV12-4	few	TRBJ2-1	NA	TGTGCCAGCAGTTTCCTCAGGGGGGACAATGAGCAGTTCTTC	CASSFLRGDNEQFF
TRBV11-2	many	TRBJ2-3	NA	TGTGCCAGCAGCTTAGCAGGACCTACGGCGGCGGCAGATACGCAGTATTTT	CASSLAGPTAAADTQYF
TRBV5-1	NA	TRBJ2-1	NA	TGCGCCAGCAGCCCGACTCCCTTGCCCTACAATGAGCAGTTCTTC	CASSPTPLPYNEQFF
TRBV2	few	TRBJ1-1	TRBD1	TGTGCCACCCCGGGGGGGGACAGGAGGAGTACTGAAGCTTTCTTT	CATPGGDRRSTEAFF
TRBV4-2	few	TRBJ2-2	TRBD2	TGTGCCAGCAGCCAAGATATGGCTAGCGGCACCGGGGAGCTGTTTTTT	CASSQDMASGTGELFF
TRBV7-6	NA	TRBJ2-1	NA	TGTGCCAGCAGCTTAGAGGACAGGAGGGTGGGCAATGAGCAGTTCTTC	CASSLEDRRVGNEQFF
TRBV7-3	few	TRBJ2-3	TRBD2	TGTGCCAGCAGCATCGGGACTAGCGGGAGCGCGTATACGCAGTATTTT	CASSIGTSGSAYTQYF
TRBV5-1	many	TRBJ2-5	NA	TGCGCCAGCAGCTTGTTTGGGAACCAAGAGACCCAGTACTTC	CASSLFGNQETQYF
TRBV5-6	few	TRBJ2-2	NA	TGTGCCAGCAGCTTGGTTTCCAGGGCGGCCGGGGAGCTGTTTTTT	CASSLVSRAAGELFF
TRBV7-3	many	TRBJ1-1	TRBD1	TGTGCCAGCAGCTCAAGACAGGGGAGGACTGAAGCTTTCTTT	CASSSRQGRTEAFF
TRBV7-3	many	TRBJ2-4	TRBD1	TGTGCCAGCAGCGCACAGGGGATGGGGACCAAAAACATTCAGTACTTC	CASSAQGMGTKNIQYF
TRBV6-1	few	TRBJ2-5	NA	TGTGCCAGCAGCGATTGGATCCAAGAGACCCAGTACTTC	CASSDWIQETQYF
TRBV5-1	NA	TRBJ1-4	TRBD1	TGCGCCAGCAGCACCCAGGGGGGCGTTGGTGAAAAACTGTTTTTT	CASSTQGGVGEKLFF
TRBV5-1	NA	TRBJ1-2	NA	TGCGCCAGCAGCATAGAGGATTTCTATGGCTACACCTTC	CASSIEDFYGYTF
TRBV24-1	NA	TRBJ2-1	TRBD2	TGTGCCACCAGTGTGAGCGGGAGTAGGAATGAGCAGTTCTTC	CATSVSGSRNEQFF
TRBV29-1	NA	TRBJ2-3	TRBD1	TGCAGCGTTGAAGGTGACAGGGGGGTCAGCACAGATACGCAGTATTTT	CSVEGDRGVSTDTQYF
TRBV18	few	TRBJ1-2	TRBD1	TGTGCCAGCTCATCCCCCGGGACAGGGGACCAAAGCTACACCTTC	CASSSPGTGDQSYTF
TRBV29-1	many	TRBJ2-7	TRBD2	TGCAGCGTTGAAGAGGGGGCTAGCGGGAGGGCCTACGAGCAGTACTTC	CSVEEGASGRAYEQYF
TRBV6-5	NA	TRBJ2-7	TRBD1	TGTGCCAGCAGCTCCCGGGACAGGGGTTGGAACGAGCAGTACTTC	CASSSRDRGWNEQYF
TRBV4-1	NA	TRBJ2-3	NA	TGCGCCAGCAGCCAAGATCAGTGGACTAGCACAGATACGCAGTATTTT	CASSQDQWTSTDTQYF
TRBV5-6	few	TRBJ2-1	NA	TGTGCCAGCAGCTTTTTTCCCGTGATTGGAAACAATGAGCAGTTCTTC	CASSFFPVIGNNEQFF
TRBV12-3/TRBV12-4	few	TRBJ2-3	TRBD2	TGTGCCAGCAGCCGCCCGGGACTAGCGGGGGCTAGCACAGATACGCAGTATTTT	CASSRPGLAGASTDTQYF